The 14 T cell receptor beta chains given below trace back to one sample, sequenced in a study of T cell responses to AZD1222 COVID-19 vaccine (dated by TCRdb to the early 2020s). The method behind the library was the immunoSEQ multiplex PCR assay. Imported from immuneACCESS, the table was reduced by TCRdb to in-frame sequences with V and J called. These copies leave out some clones; in studies compared against another copy, an unresolved V gene accounts for under half, and the cause of the remainder is not known. The sample records 130,000 to 150,000 clones, 90% of which are singletons. In total, the top ten clones hold approximately 3.6% of the sample. Interpreted using the paper, the time point label stands for: baseline before first vaccination. The material sequenced was peripheral blood, taken on day 0 of AZD1222 vaccination. These receptors were obtained from an adult in good health.

This clone was recorded once. This sequence joins TRBV19 and TRBJ1-6; 12 bases agree with TRBD1. The CDR3 has 15 residues. Trimming took 4 bases from V and 10 from J; bases not matched to a gene: 5. Per germline, CDR1 LNHDA and CDR2 SQIVND (reference sequence). The DNA for the CDR3 is TGTGCCAGTAGTACTCGGGACAGGGGGCCCTCACCCCTCCACTTT. It codes for CASSTRDRGPSPLHF.

The rearrangement uses TRBV4-2 and TRBJ2-3; TRBD1 agrees at 7 bases. The CDR3 is made up of 16 amino acids. V gave up 4 bases and J gave up 0 bases; unmatched junction bases: 7. Germline CDR1 LGHNA, CDR2 YNFKEQ. The CDR3 nucleotides are TGTGCCAGCAGCCCATCTAAGACAGGGAGCACAGATACGCAGTATTTT. Translating gives CASSPSKTGSTDTQYF.

This chain connects TRBV27 to TRBJ1-1; no reliable D call. CDR3 length equals 14 residues. The germline V and J ends were trimmed by 3 bases and 0 bases, with 8 bases remaining between them. Germline V gene data show CDR1 as MNHEY and CDR2 as SMNVEV (reference sequence). The CDR3 region has the DNA TGTGCCAGCAGTTTGGGCATGTTGAACACTGAAGCTTTCTTT. It translates to CASSLGMLNTEAFF.

The rearrangement joins TRBV9 to TRBJ2-3; D may match TRBD1 or TRBD2 (5 bases each). CDR3 length: 17 amino acids. The V end lost 3 bases, the J end lost 1 base, and 18 bases lay between the germline ends. In germline, CDR1 is SGDLS, CDR2 YYNGEE. DNA of the CDR3: TGTGCCAGCAGCGCATCCCCGGGGCGGCAGGGCACAGATACGCAGTATTTT. This gives the protein CASSASPGRQGTDTQYF.

J is TRBJ1-5 and V is TRBV28; D is perhaps TRBD1 (6 bases). This CDR3 is built from 15 residues. V dropped 3 bases and J dropped 4 bases, with 13 bases sitting between them. CDR1 is MDHEN and CDR2 is SYDVKM in the germline V gene. The CDR3 coding sequence is TGTGCCAGCAGTTTCGCAGGGGAGAGGAATCAGCCCCAGCATTTT. Amino acids: CASSFAGERNQPQHF.

The V and J genes are TRBV19 and TRBJ1-1; D is unresolved. This CDR3 has 15 amino acids. Germline CDR1 is LNHDA and CDR2 is SQIVND (reference sequence). V gave up 1 base and J gave up 0 bases, with 9 bases separating them. CDR3 in DNA: TGTGCCAGTAGTATAGTGGAGGGATTGAACACTGAAGCTTTCTTT. Translated: CASSIVEGLNTEAFF. Complete variable domain (other parts from reference TRBV19 and TRBJ1-1): DGGITQSPKYLFRKEGQNVTLSCEQNLNHDAMYWYRQDPGQGLRLIYYSQIVNDFQKGDIAEGYSVSREKKESFPLTVTSAQKNPTAFYLCASSIVEGLNTEAFFGQGTRLTVV.

This clone was found a few times. The chain has TRBV2 and TRBJ2-3, with 11 bases lining up with TRBD2. The CDR3 is 16 residues long. With 4 bases clipped from V and 2 bases from J, the junction kept 5 bases outside the gene matches. Per the germline V gene, CDR1 is SNHLY and CDR2 is FYNNEI. CDR3 in DNA: TGTGCCAGCAGTGTCCCGACTAGCGGGGACACAGATACGCAGTATTTT. It is translated as CASSVPTSGDTDTQYF.

The chain links TRBV13 to TRBJ2-7, with 8 bases identical to TRBD1. Germline V CDR1 and CDR2: PRHDT, FYEKMQ (reference sequence). After removal of 5 bases from V and 0 bases from J, the junction contained 3 bases not matched to a gene. CDR3 length: 14 residues. Here the CDR3 reads CASSRGQGSYEQYF. DNA for the CDR3: TGTGCCAGCAGCCGCGGACAGGGCTCCTACGAGCAGTACTTC.

This rearrangement joins TRBV7-9 to TRBJ2-7; the D gene is possibly TRBD1 (6 bases). Looked up from germline, CDR1 is SEHNR and CDR2 is FQNEAQ (reference sequence). V dropped 2 bases and J dropped 3 bases, with 14 bases sitting between them. CDR3 length: 15 amino acids. The CDR3 bases are TGTGCCAGCAGCTTAACAGGGTTTTATTTCTACGAGCAGTACTTC. Residues: CASSLTGFYFYEQYF.

The chain joins TRBV5-3 to TRBJ2-7; D unclear. TRBV5-3 is annotated as an ORF whose role is uncertain. The CDR3 contains 14 residues. V was pared by 2 bases and J by 1 base, with 10 bases between. CDR3 loop: CARSFKRQSYEQYF. The CDR3 DNA follows: TGTGCCAGAAGCTTCAAAAGGCAGTCCTACGAGCAGTACTTC.

The chain is built from TRBV2 and TRBJ2-7, with D possibly being TRBD2 (7 bases). Trimming removed 6 bases at V and 4 bases at J, with 19 bases between. Germline lookup yields CDR1 SNHLY and CDR2 FYNNEI. The CDR3 runs to 15 residues. CDR3 loop: CASSGVGGPTYEQYF. The CDR3 nucleotides are TGTGCCAGCAGCGGTGTGGGGGGGCCTACTTACGAGCAGTACTTC.

This chain connects TRBV3-1 (or the pseudogene TRBV3-2) to TRBJ2-4, with 9 bases identical to TRBD2. CDR3 length: 18 residues. V shed 3 bases and J 1 base; nucleotides not matched to a gene: 10. Germline V gene data show CDR1 as LGHDT and CDR2 as YNNKEL (reference sequence). The CDR3 DNA is TGTGCCAGCAGCCATACAACAGGACTAGCGTTGGCCAAAAACATTCAGTACTTC. Translation: CASSHTTGLALAKNIQYF.

This clone was observed a few times. The chain uses TRBV7-8 and TRBJ2-1, with 8 bases lining up with TRBD1. In germline, CDR1 is SGHVS, CDR2 FQNEAQ. This CDR3 has 14 amino acids. V shed 1 base, J shed 6 bases, and the junction held 2 bases outside the gene matches. The CDR3 protein is CASSLGTGSNEQFF. CDR3 nucleotides: TGTGCCAGCAGCTTAGGGACAGGGAGCAATGAGCAGTTCTTC.

This chain connects TRBV30 to TRBJ1-2, with D possibly TRBD1 on 6 matching bases. CDR3 size: 13 residues. V lost 3 bases, J lost 6 bases, and 14 bases lay in between. Germline V gene lookup returns CDR1 GTSNPN and CDR2 SVGIG (reference sequence). CDR3 coding DNA: TGTGCCTGGAGGGCGAGGGGGTCGGATGGCTACACCTTC. Translated: CAWRARGSDGYTF.